The present TCR beta chain was sequenced within a study of CD8+CD57+ T cells in acquired aplastic anemia. Study summary: Approximately 10 million reads were obtained on average for healthy donor CD4+ cells.

Broader study findings: Comparison of patients with controls identified about 30 shared CD8+ CDR3 sequences.

This clonotype came up many times. What it binds is unknown. Genomic DNA, serving as template, underwent TCR beta VDJ and CDR3 profiling. TCRdb analysed the reads with MiXCR anew, one entry per CDR3 protein. The sample consists of 400,000 to 450,000 distinct CDR3 sequences, about two thirds of them appearing once. The CDR3 has 12 residues. Germline CDR1 reads DFQATT; CDR2 reads SNEGSKA (reference sequence). V dropped 4 bases and J dropped 5 bases, with 12 bases sitting between them. This chain links TRBV20-1 with TRBJ2-7; D is undetermined. The specimen sequenced was sorted CD4+, CD8+, or CD8+CD57+ T cells (not recorded which) from PBMCs. The clonotype originates from a human donor in good health, serving as a control. Here the CDR3 DNA reads TGCAGTGCTACGGACCAATCCCACGAGCAGTACTTC. Protein sequence: CSATDQSHEQYF.